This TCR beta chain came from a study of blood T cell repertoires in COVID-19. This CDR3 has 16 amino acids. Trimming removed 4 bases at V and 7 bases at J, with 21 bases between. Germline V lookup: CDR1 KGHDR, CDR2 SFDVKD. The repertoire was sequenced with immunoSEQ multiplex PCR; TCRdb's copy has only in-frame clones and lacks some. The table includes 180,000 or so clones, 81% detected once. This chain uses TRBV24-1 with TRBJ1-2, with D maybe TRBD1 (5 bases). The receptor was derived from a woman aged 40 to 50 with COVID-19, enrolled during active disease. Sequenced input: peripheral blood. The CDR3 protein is CATSDRAGGTAPGYTF. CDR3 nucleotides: TGTGCCACCAGTGACCGTGCTGGGGGGACCGCTCCTGGCTACACCTTC.